One and the same sample provided the 32 T cell receptor beta chains below, sequenced in a study of blood T cell repertoires in COVID-19. TCRdb keeps only in-frame clones here, not all; method: immunoSEQ multiplex PCR. The sample includes more than 200,000 clones, around 87% of them seen just once. The source material was PBMCs or T cells enriched from blood (not recorded which). The receptor source for this set is a man younger than 45 in a cohort exposed to, infected with or recovered from COVID-19 (not recorded which).

V gene TRBV3-1 (or the pseudogene TRBV3-2) combines with J gene TRBJ2-7; TRBD1 matches at 8 bases. J lost 3 bases, V lost 3 bases, and 10 bases had no gene match. This CDR3 is 16 amino acids long. Per the germline V gene, CDR1 is LGHDT and CDR2 is YNNKEL (reference sequence). The CDR3 bases are TGTGCCAGCAGCCAGATAACCGGGACAGGAGACTACGAGCAGTACTTC. This codes for CASSQITGTGDYEQYF.

This sequence joins TRBV27 and TRBJ1-5, with D maybe TRBD1 (5 bases). CDR1 and CDR2 from the germline V gene are MNHEY and SMNVEV (reference sequence). The CDR3 covers 15 residues. Trimming left V 4 bases short and J 9 bases short, with 19 bases between. The CDR3 nucleotides are TGTGCCAGCAGTTCCCGACAGACCAGCGAAGGGCCCCAGCATTTT. Protein sequence: CASSSRQTSEGPQHF.

The rearrangement links TRBV6-5 to TRBJ1-4, with a possible D match to TRBD1 (5 bases). This CDR3 is built from 14 residues. Trimming removed 5 bases from V and 0 bases from J, with 7 bases in between. In germline, CDR1 is MNHEY, CDR2 SVGAGI. In nucleotides, the CDR3 is TGTGCCAGCAGTCAGGGTACAACTAATGAAAAACTGTTTTTT. Its translation: CASSQGTTNEKLFF.

The chain carries TRBV3-1 (or the pseudogene TRBV3-2) and TRBJ1-1; 8 positions agree with TRBD1. V lost 1 base, J lost 1 base, and 5 bases stayed unmatched. CDR1 is LGHDT, CDR2 YNNKEL, per germline (reference sequence). CDR3 size: 16 residues. In DNA, the CDR3 is TGTGCCAGCAGCCAAGGATGGCAGGGGGCGAACACTGAAGCTTTCTTT. Its translation: CASSQGWQGANTEAFF.

The chain links TRBV21-1 to TRBJ1-2. TRBV21-1 is described as a pseudogene. CDR3 length: 16 amino acids. The CDR3 here is CASITSGEGKCYGYTF. In nucleotides, the CDR3 is TGTGCCAGCATCACCTCAGGGGAGGGAAAGTGCTATGGCTACACCTTC.

The rearrangement links TRBV28 to TRBJ2-1; maybe TRBD2 (6 bases). The CDR3 is 16 residues long. Germline V gene sequence: CDR1 MDHEN, CDR2 SYDVKM. V lost 6 bases and J 5 bases, leaving 20 bases between the germline ends. CDR3 residues: CASRELLEGGHNEQFF. In DNA form, the CDR3 reads TGTGCCAGCAGAGAGCTTCTAGAGGGAGGTCACAATGAGCAGTTCTTC.

The rearrangement links TRBV6-4 to TRBJ1-2, with D hard to call. The CDR3 has 13 amino acids. The germline V and J ends were trimmed by 0 bases and 8 bases, with 10 bases remaining between them. Per the germline V gene, CDR1 is MRHNA and CDR2 is SNTAGT. CDR3 region: CASSDSTRRGYTF. CDR3 in DNA: TGTGCCAGCAGTGACTCCACCCGGCGGGGCTACACCTTC.

The rearrangement joins TRBV6-6 to TRBJ2-1; 16 nucleotides agree with TRBD2. In germline, CDR1 is MNHNY, CDR2 SVGAGI (reference sequence). The CDR3 is made up of 18 amino acids. V shed 5 bases and J 4 bases; nucleotides not matched to a gene: 8. CDR3 region: CASSPPWGLAGGYNEQFF. In nucleotides, the CDR3 is TGTGCCAGCAGTCCCCCTTGGGGACTAGCGGGAGGGTACAATGAGCAGTTCTTC.

The rearrangement joins TRBV28 to TRBJ2-2, with 12 bases identical to TRBD2. J lost 6 bases, V lost 6 bases, and 5 bases had no gene match. Germline CDR1 is MDHEN and CDR2 is SYDVKM. This CDR3 is built from 15 residues. This CDR3 reads CASRSSGRAPGELFF. DNA for the CDR3: TGTGCCAGCAGATCTAGCGGGAGGGCCCCCGGGGAGCTGTTTTTT.

The chain joins TRBV5-1 to TRBJ1-5, with 8 bases lining up with TRBD1. The CDR3 spans 14 residues. CDR1 is SGHRS, CDR2 YFSETQ, per germline. V was clipped by 4 bases and J by 4 bases; unmatched bases: 4. The CDR3 spells CASSIGQGNQPQHF. The CDR3 region has the DNA TGCGCCAGCAGCATAGGACAGGGAAATCAGCCCCAGCATTTT.

Comments on this clone: An end of the junction does not agree with germline; a read error may underlie this. The chain has TRBV6-1 and TRBJ2-7; weak D call: TRBD1 (6 bases). Germline V gene lookup returns CDR1 MNHNS and CDR2 SASEGT. This CDR3 has 14 residues. CDR3 in DNA: TGTGCCAGCAGGGAAGACAGGAGCTCCTACGAGCAGTACTTC. Translated: CASREDRSSYEQYF.

The chain has TRBV2 and TRBJ2-3; perhaps TRBD2 as D (6 bases). Germline V lookup: CDR1 SNHLY, CDR2 FYNNEI. V gave up 6 bases and J gave up 3 bases, with 7 bases separating them. The CDR3 runs to 12 residues. CDR3 in DNA: TGTGCCAGCAGCCGGGGGACAGATACGCAGTATTTT. It is translated as CASSRGTDTQYF.

The chain recombines TRBV7-2 with TRBJ2-3, with TRBD2 identical over 8 bases. Germline V gene sequence: CDR1 SGHTA, CDR2 FQGNSA. Trimming took 1 base from V and 4 from J; bases not matched to a gene: 1. This CDR3 comprises 14 residues. CDR3 sequence: CASSLGTSPDTQYF. In DNA, the CDR3 is TGTGCCAGCAGCTTAGGGACTAGCCCAGATACGCAGTATTTT.

A single count supports this clone. This CDR3 reads CASRKQASGNTIYF. CDR3 nucleotides: TGCGCCAGCCGTAAACAGGCGTCGGGAAACACCATATATTTT. The genes are TRBV5-1 and TRBJ1-3; D possibly corresponds to TRBD1 (5 bases). From germline, CDR1 is SGHRS and CDR2 YFSETQ. The CDR3 length is 14 residues. The germline V and J ends were trimmed by 7 bases and 4 bases, with 15 bases remaining between them.

This chain joins TRBV10-1 and TRBJ1-2, with TRBD1 matching over 10 bases. The CDR3 is 13 residues long. The V gene's germline CDR1 is WNHNN and CDR2 SYGVQD (reference sequence). J was trimmed by 7 bases and V by 5 bases; bases with no gene match: 4. The CDR3 DNA reads TGCGCCAGCAGTCCGGACAGGGGGGTTGGCTACACCTTC. Encoded protein: CASSPDRGVGYTF.

The gene calls are TRBV11-2 and TRBJ2-5; 13 nucleotides agree with TRBD2. Germline lookup yields CDR1 SGHAT and CDR2 FQNNGV. J lost 4 bases, V lost 1 base, and 0 bases had no gene match. The CDR3 totals 15 residues. The DNA of the CDR3 is TGTGCCAGCAGCTTAGGACTAGCGGGAGGAGAGACCCAGTACTTC. Translation: CASSLGLAGGETQYF.

This sequence joins TRBV18 and TRBJ1-5; 7 nucleotides align to TRBD1. The trim removed 1 base at V and 5 bases at J, leaving 5 bases unmatched. The CDR3 covers 15 residues. CDR1 and CDR2 from the germline V gene are KGHSH and LQKENI. CDR3 loop: CASSPLRGGDQPQHF. The CDR3 coding sequence is TGTGCCAGCTCACCACTCCGAGGGGGCGATCAGCCCCAGCATTTT.

Concerning this clone: A junction boundary mismatches the germline segment, possibly from a read error. The genes are TRBV14 and TRBJ2-7, with 9 bases matching TRBD1. The CDR3 has 19 amino acids. Germline V gene lookup returns CDR1 SGHDN and CDR2 FVKESK. CDR3 sequence: CASSQVGRNRGPAPHYLLF. CDR3 nucleotides: TGTGCCAGCAGCCAAGTGGGCAGAAACAGGGGGCCGGCCCCCCATTACCTCCTCTTC.

The J gene is TRBJ2-5, the V gene TRBV15; maybe TRBD2 (5 bases). The CDR3 runs to 15 residues. The germline gives CDR1 LNHNV, CDR2 YYDKDF (reference sequence). Trimming took off 8 bases at V and 2 bases at J, with 18 bases between the two ends. The CDR3 sequence: CATSLGSPAQETQYF. The CDR3 DNA reads TGTGCCACCTCCCTTGGGAGCCCGGCGCAAGAGACCCAGTACTTC.

The chain recombines TRBV6-2 or TRBV6-3 with TRBJ1-5; D remains ambiguous. V was cut by 4 bases and J by 3 bases, with 13 bases left in between. The CDR3 runs 15 residues. Germline CDR1 MNHEY, CDR2 SVGEGT. The CDR3 is CASSFLGWLNQPQHF. DNA for the CDR3: TGTGCCAGCAGTTTCCTCGGGTGGCTCAATCAGCCCCAGCATTTT.

J is TRBJ1-1 and V is TRBV13, with D tentatively TRBD1 (5 bases). The CDR3 totals 12 residues. The V end lost 4 bases, the J end lost 10 bases, and 13 bases lay between the germline ends. CDR1 and CDR2 (germline): PRHDT, FYEKMQ (reference sequence). In DNA form, the CDR3 reads TGTGCCAGCAGCTGGGTAGGAGGGGCAGCTTTCTTT. This gives the protein CASSWVGGAAFF. The full variable domain, in which reference TRBV13 and TRBJ1-1 provide the parts outside the CDR3, is AAGVIQSPRHLIKEKRETATLKCYPIPRHDTVYWYQQGPGQDPQFLISFYEKMQSDKGSIPDRFSAQQFSDYHSELNMSSLELGDSALYFCASSWVGGAAFFGQGTRLTVV.

This clone has more than one count but fewer than ten. This chain links TRBV9 with TRBJ1-2; TRBD1 aligns across 11 bases. The germline gives CDR1 SGDLS, CDR2 YYNGEE. V lost 5 bases to trimming and J lost 6 bases; unmatched junction nucleotides: 3. CDR3 length: 13 amino acids. The CDR3: CASSRGQGDGYTF. The CDR3 DNA reads TGTGCCAGCAGTCGGGGACAGGGGGATGGCTACACCTTC. The variable domain in full, completed from reference TRBV9 and TRBJ1-2, reads DSGVTQTPKHLITATGQRVTLRCSPRSGDLSVYWYQQSLDQGLQFLIQYYNGEERAKGNILERFSAQQFPDLHSELNLSSLELGDSALYFCASSRGQGDGYTFGSGTRLTVV.

The chain combines TRBV27 with TRBJ1-2, with 8 positions matching TRBD1. The junction had 16 bases not matched to a gene; V was cut back by 0 bases and J by 4 bases. Germline CDR1 is MNHEY and CDR2 is SMNVEV (reference sequence). CDR3 length: 19 residues. CDR3 in amino acids: CASSLSRVHGQGMSYGYTF. For the CDR3, the DNA is TGTGCCAGCAGTTTATCGAGAGTACACGGACAGGGTATGTCCTATGGCTACACCTTC.

This clone counts as medium-sized. V gene TRBV28 combines with J gene TRBJ1-1; D gene uncertain. The CDR3 runs to 14 residues. Germline assignment: CDR1 MDHEN and CDR2 SYDVKM. Trimming took 3 bases from V and 4 from J, leaving 12 bases between them. In DNA form, the CDR3 reads TGTGCCAGCAGTTTGGCAGACATCTCCACTGAAGCTTTCTTT. Its translation: CASSLADISTEAFF.

For the CDR3, the DNA is TGTGCCAGCAGCTTAGCAACTAGCGGGATTATTGAGCAGTTCTTC. Protein sequence: CASSLATSGIIEQFF. This chain connects TRBV11-3 to TRBJ2-1; 10 positions match TRBD2. Looked up from germline, CDR1 is SGHNT and CDR2 is YENEEA. This CDR3 is 15 amino acids long. The V segment lost 1 base and the J segment 9 bases; nucleotides outside the gene matches: 6.

V is TRBV15 and J is TRBJ2-7; D remains unclear. CDR3 length: 14 amino acids. CDR1 LNHNV and CDR2 YYDKDF come from the germline V gene (reference sequence). The ends were cut back, 0 bases at V and 1 base at J, with 7 bases in the middle. CDR3 nucleotide sequence: TGTGCCACCAGCAGAGATTCGCGGTCCTACGAGCAGTACTTC. Amino acid sequence: CATSRDSRSYEQYF.

This rearrangement joins TRBV28 to TRBJ2-5, with D perhaps matching TRBD2 (6 bases). The CDR3 covers 12 residues. V was shortened by 6 bases and J by 5 bases, with 10 bases between the two germline ends. Germline lookup yields CDR1 MDHEN and CDR2 SYDVKM. The CDR3 spells CASRTGGETQYF. The CDR3 DNA follows: TGTGCCAGCAGAACAGGAGGGGAGACCCAGTACTTC.

The genes are TRBV21-1 and TRBJ2-5; TRBD1, the table's D call, lacks a check against the DNA. TRBV21-1 is a pseudogene. The CDR3 totals 15 residues. CDR3 nucleotide sequence: TGTGCCAGCAGCAAAAATCCCAGGGGGCAAGAGACCCAGTACTTC. It is translated as CASSKNPRGQETQYF.

This clone was recorded once. This chain joins TRBV14 and TRBJ2-7, with a weak D call TRBD1 (5 bases). This CDR3 region has 12 residues. Germline V lookup: CDR1 SGHDN, CDR2 FVKESK. The ends were cut back, 4 bases at V and 4 bases at J, with 8 bases in the middle. CDR3 nucleotides: TGTGCCAGCAGCCGGACATTGTACGAGCAGTACTTC. It is translated as CASSRTLYEQYF.

The V call is TRBV25-1, the J call TRBJ2-1; 11 bases map to TRBD2. CDR3 length: 14 amino acids. Per the germline V gene, CDR1 is MGHDK and CDR2 is SYGVNS. The trim removed 9 bases at V and 1 base at J, leaving 2 bases unmatched. The CDR3 DNA is TGTGCCAGTAGCGGGAGGGGTTCCTACAATGAGCAGTTCTTC. Protein sequence: CASSGRGSYNEQFF.

The chain combines TRBV28 with TRBJ1-1; D perhaps matches TRBD1 (5 bases). Trimming took 7 bases from V and 1 from J, leaving 16 bases between them. The CDR3 runs 15 residues. Per germline, CDR1 MDHEN and CDR2 SYDVKM. In DNA, the CDR3 is TGTGCCAGCACCCTTATCCAGGGCAAGAACACTGAAGCTTTCTTT. Encoded protein: CASTLIQGKNTEAFF.

This chain connects TRBV11-2 to TRBJ2-7; no firm D call. Trimming took 5 bases from V and 2 from J, leaving 13 bases between them. Germline values: CDR1 SGHAT, CDR2 FQNNGV. This CDR3 comprises 14 residues. DNA of the CDR3: TGTGCCAGCAGCCCCACAATTGTCCCCTACGAGCAGTACTTC. This sequence encodes CASSPTIVPYEQYF.